This T cell receptor beta chain was documented in a study of control samples from healthy donors and cancer patients. Here immunoSEQ multiplex PCR was the method, and the copy in TCRdb shows in-frame clones only, minus some. The table records 100,000 to 150,000 clones, about 93% of them present only once. V lost 0 bases and J lost 4, with 11 bases in between. CDR1 is SGDLS and CDR2 is YYNGEE in the germline V gene. This CDR3 comprises 15 residues. The V call is TRBV9, the J call TRBJ1-3, with D perhaps TRBD1 (5 bases). The sample was blood. The clonotype comes from a man aged 40-55 years in good health. The CDR3 DNA is TGTGCCAGCAGCGTAGGCAGGGACTCGGGAAACACCATATATTTT. Protein sequence: CASSVGRDSGNTIYF.